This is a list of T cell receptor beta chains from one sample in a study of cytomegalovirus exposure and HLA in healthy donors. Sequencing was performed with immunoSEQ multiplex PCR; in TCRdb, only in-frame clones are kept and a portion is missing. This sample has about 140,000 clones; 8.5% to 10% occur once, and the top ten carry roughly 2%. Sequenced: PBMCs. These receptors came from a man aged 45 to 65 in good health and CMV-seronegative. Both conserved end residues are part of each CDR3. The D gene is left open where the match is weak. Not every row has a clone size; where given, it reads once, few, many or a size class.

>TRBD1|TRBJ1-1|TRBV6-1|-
TGTGCCAGCACCGCGGGACAGGTGGGTTTTGAAGCTTTCTTT
CASTAGQVGFEAFF
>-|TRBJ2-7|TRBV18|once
TGTGCCAGCTCACGTAGTGGGGAGGACGAGCAGTACTTC
CASSRSGEDEQYF
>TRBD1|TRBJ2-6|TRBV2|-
TGTGCCAGCAGCGATACAGGGGGCGCTGGGGCCAACGTCCTGACTTTC
CASSDTGGAGANVLTF
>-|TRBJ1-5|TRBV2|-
TGTGCCAGCAGTGTACAGGGAAGCAATCAGCCCCAGCATTTT
CASSVQGSNQPQHF
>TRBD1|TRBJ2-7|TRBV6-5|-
TGTGCCAGCAGTTACTCACGGACAGGGGCTTGGTACGAGCAGTACTTC
CASSYSRTGAWYEQYF
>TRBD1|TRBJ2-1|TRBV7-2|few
TGTGCCAGCAGCCCGGGACAGGGAGTCTATGAGCAGTTCTTC
CASSPGQGVYEQFF
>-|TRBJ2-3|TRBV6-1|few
TGTGCCAGCAGTGAAGCAGGGAATAGGGGGACAGATACGCAGTATTTT
CASSEAGNRGTDTQYF
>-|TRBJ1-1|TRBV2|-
TGTGCCAGCAGAATCATGTGGACAGAGGCTGAAGCTTTCTTT
CASRIMWTEAEAFF
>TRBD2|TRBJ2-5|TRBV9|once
TGTGCCAGCAGCGTAGCGGGGGGGGTCCAAGAGACCCAGTACTTC
CASSVAGGVQETQYF
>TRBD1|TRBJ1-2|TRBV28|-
TGTGCCAGCAGTCCGCAGGGGGGAAACTATGGCTACACCTTC
CASSPQGGNYGYTF
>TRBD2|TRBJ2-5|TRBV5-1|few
TGCGCCAGCAGGCGTGGACTAGAGACGAACCAAGAGACCCAGTACTTC
CASRRGLETNQETQYF
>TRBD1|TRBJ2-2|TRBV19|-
TGTGCCAGTAGTATCTTCGGACAGGGAGGCACCGGGGAGCTGTTTTTT
CASSIFGQGGTGELFF
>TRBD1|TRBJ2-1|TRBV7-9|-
TGTGCCAGCAGCCCGCGGGACAGGGTAGGGAATGAGCAGTTCTTC
CASSPRDRVGNEQFF
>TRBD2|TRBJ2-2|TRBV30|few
TGTGCCTGGAACCCCTTAGCGGGGGACCACGGGGAGCTGTTTTTT
CAWNPLAGDHGELFF
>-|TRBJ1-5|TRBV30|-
TGTGCCTGGAGTCAACGGGGGGATCAGCCCCAGCATTTT
CAWSQRGDQPQHF
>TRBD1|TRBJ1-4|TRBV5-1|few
TGCGCCAGCAGCCTGGGGCCTGACAGGGCTGGGGAAAAACTGTTTTTT
CASSLGPDRAGEKLFF
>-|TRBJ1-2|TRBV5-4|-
TGTGCCAGCAGCTTCCGGACTCAAGCGGGCTACACCTTC
CASSFRTQAGYTF
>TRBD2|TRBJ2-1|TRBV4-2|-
TGTGCCAGCAGCAGAGGGGCGGGGGGTGCCTACAATGAGCAGTTCTTC
CASSRGAGGAYNEQFF
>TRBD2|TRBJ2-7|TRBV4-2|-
TGTGCCAGCAGCCAAAAACACGGCGGGGGGGAGTACGAGCAGTACTTC
CASSQKHGGGEYEQYF
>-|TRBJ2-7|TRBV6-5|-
TGTGCCAGCAGTGAACCAGTTCCCCCCGAGCAGTACTTC
CASSEPVPPEQYF
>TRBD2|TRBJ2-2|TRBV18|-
TGTGCCAGCTCGCTTAGACCGGGACTAGCGGGGAACACCGGGGAGCTGTTTTTT
CASSLRPGLAGNTGELFF
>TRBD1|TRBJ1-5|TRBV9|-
TGTGCCAGCAGCGAAACAGGGGGCCCAGGGCAGCCCCAGCATTTT
CASSETGGPGQPQHF
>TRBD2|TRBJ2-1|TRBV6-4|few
TGTGCCAGCAGTGACGACCCGGGAGGGCCTAGCAATGAGCAGTTCTTC
CASSDDPGGPSNEQFF